This TCR beta chain was sequenced during a study of blood T cell repertoires in COVID-19. Across the whole study: Acute-phase and convalescent COVID-19 samples originated in the United States, Italy and Spain. T cells, B-cell-depleted T cells, or PBMCs supplied cDNA or gDNA.

In the original processing: Estimated nucleated cell counts came from reference gene primer amplification. Using immunoSEQ multiplex PCR, the repertoire was profiled, and TCRdb retains in-frame clones only, with some absent. That table supplies the V and J calls and clone size; D and trimming were determined from the DNA. The table includes over 150,000 clones, approximately 80% detected once. Germline V gene lookup returns CDR1 SQVTM and CDR2 ANQGSEA. The CDR3 runs 14 residues. J gave up 1 base and V 8 bases, and 4 bases lay outside the gene matches. Enrolled during active infection, Seattle patients were then followed longitudinally.

This receptor was taken from a woman aged 40 to 50 with COVID-19, enrolled during active disease. The source material was peripheral blood. V gene TRBV29-1 combines with J gene TRBJ2-6, with TRBD1 matching 8 bases. CDR3 sequence reads: CSIQGESGANVLTF. For the CDR3, the DNA is TGCAGCATACAGGGGGAGTCTGGGGCCAACGTCCTGACTTTC.